These 31 T cell receptor beta chains were all obtained from the same sample, sequenced in a study of shared clonotypes between healthy human individuals. Here immunoSEQ multiplex PCR was the method, and the copy in TCRdb shows in-frame clones only, minus some. Here the sample spans approximately 2,000,000 clones, under 95% being singletons. Specimen: naive CD4+ T cells from PBMCs. Subset denoted: CD45RA+ positively selected. The receptors here all came from a young man in good health. Some clones in this sample may be carry-over from other donors' samples.

The chain links TRBV4-1 to TRBJ1-1; 7 bases fit TRBD1. Germline loops: CDR1 MGHRA, CDR2 YSYEKL. The CDR3 sequence is 17 residues long. The trim removed 1 base at V and 7 bases at J, leaving 15 bases unmatched. The CDR3, as DNA: TGCGCCAGCAGCCAAGGGAACAGGGGAATAGGTCTTATTGAAGCTTTCTTT. Residues: CASSQGNRGIGLIEAFF.

With respect to this clone: Other DNA sequences in the sample encode the same CDR3. The J gene is TRBJ2-5, the V gene TRBV5-1, with a possible D match to TRBD1 (5 bases). The germline gives CDR1 SGHRS, CDR2 YFSETQ. Trimming took off 0 bases at V and 2 bases at J, with 8 bases between the two ends. The CDR3 length is 14 residues. The CDR3 protein is CASSLGQTQETQYF. CDR3 bases: TGCGCCAGCAGCTTGGGACAGACTCAAGAGACCCAGTACTTC.

The rearrangement links TRBV5-1 to TRBJ1-1, with D possibly matching TRBD1 (5 bases). The CDR3 covers 15 residues. Germline V gene data show CDR1 as SGHRS and CDR2 as YFSETQ. V was shortened by 0 bases and J by 4 bases, with 13 bases between the two germline ends. As DNA, the CDR3 is TGCGCCAGCAGCTTGGCCGGGACGGCCCTCACTGAAGCTTTCTTT. Protein product: CASSLAGTALTEAFF.

Points on this clone: The same CDR3 is also encoded by other DNA sequences in this sample. The chain carries TRBV18 and TRBJ2-3; D is ambiguous. The germline V and J ends were trimmed by 0 bases and 0 bases, with 7 bases remaining between them. The CDR3 is 15 amino acids. Germline lookup yields CDR1 KGHSH and CDR2 LQKENI. The CDR3, as DNA: TGTGCCAGCTCACCACCGCAGCGCAGCACAGATACGCAGTATTTT. Translating gives CASSPPQRSTDTQYF.

The rearrangement links TRBV18 to TRBJ1-1, with 7 nucleotides matching TRBD1. Looked up from germline, CDR1 is KGHSH and CDR2 is LQKENI. Losses at the gene ends were 3 bases for V and 2 bases for J; bases not matched to a gene: 9. The CDR3 consists of 16 residues. This chain's CDR3 is CASSPNRGRKNTEAFF. The CDR3 nucleotides are TGTGCCAGCTCACCCAACAGGGGAAGGAAAAACACTGAAGCTTTCTTT.

This clone has just a few counts. V gene TRBV6-5 combines with J gene TRBJ2-1, with D unresolved. Trimming removed 8 bases from V and 8 bases from J, with 16 bases in between. In germline, CDR1 is MNHEY, CDR2 SVGAGI. CDR3 length: 13 amino acids. The DNA for the CDR3 is TGTGCCAGCCGGAACCCGGCAGGCGATGAGCAGTTCTTC. It is translated as CASRNPAGDEQFF.

This clone was found once. The V call is TRBV5-1, the J call TRBJ2-1; D may be TRBD1 (6 bases). Germline CDR1 and CDR2: SGHRS and YFSETQ. Trimming cost V 4 bases and J 7 bases, with 12 bases left between them. The CDR3 contains 13 residues. In DNA form, the CDR3 reads TGCGCCAGCAGCCAACACACAGGGAATGAGCAGTTCTTC. Its translation is CASSQHTGNEQFF.

The rearrangement uses TRBV9 and TRBJ2-2, with a possible D match to TRBD1 (5 bases). The CDR3 is 16 amino acids. The V and J ends lost 0 bases and 3 bases respectively, with 12 bases between them. Germline V gives CDR1 SGDLS, CDR2 YYNGEE. The CDR3 region is CASSVVGVGHTGELFF. The DNA of the CDR3 is TGTGCCAGCAGCGTAGTAGGGGTAGGGCACACCGGGGAGCTGTTTTTT.

V gene TRBV11-3 combines with J gene TRBJ1-1, with D uncertain. CDR1 is SGHNT and CDR2 is YENEEA in the germline V gene. The V end lost 2 bases, the J end lost 1 base, and 5 bases lay between the germline ends. The CDR3 is made up of 13 amino acids. CDR3 bases: TGTGCCAGCAGCTTAAGGGCGAACACTGAAGCTTTCTTT. This encodes CASSLRANTEAFF.

V and J are TRBV19 and TRBJ2-7, with unresolved D. Trimming pared 2 bases from V and 6 bases from J, leaving 11 bases between. Looked up from germline, CDR1 is LNHDA and CDR2 is SQIVND (reference sequence). CDR3 length: 13 amino acids. As DNA, the CDR3 is TGTGCCAGTAGTATATTAGGGTCCGGCGAGCAGTACTTC. Translation gives CASSILGSGEQYF. The full variable domain, its missing parts supplied by reference TRBV19 and TRBJ2-7, is DGGITQSPKYLFRKEGQNVTLSCEQNLNHDAMYWYRQDPGQGLRLIYYSQIVNDFQKGDIAEGYSVSREKKESFPLTVTSAQKNPTAFYLCASSILGSGEQYFGPGTRLTVT.

The chain is built from TRBV30 and TRBJ2-5; 8 bases match TRBD1. The V segment lost 8 bases and the J segment 4 bases; nucleotides outside the gene matches: 15. From germline, CDR1 is GTSNPN and CDR2 SVGIG (reference sequence). The CDR3 has 15 amino acids. CDR3 DNA sequence: TGTGCCGCCACTTCTGGACAGGGCTGGACAGAGACCCAGTACTTC. Translated, it gives CAATSGQGWTETQYF.

The count of this clone is one. The chain recombines TRBV7-2 with TRBJ2-5, with D possibly being TRBD1 (5 bases). Germline assignment: CDR1 SGHTA and CDR2 FQGNSA. The V end lost 1 base, the J end lost 4 bases, and 10 bases lay between the germline ends. The CDR3 spans 14 residues. CDR3 loop: CASSLVRQGETQYF. In DNA form, the CDR3 reads TGTGCCAGCAGCTTAGTCAGGCAGGGAGAGACCCAGTACTTC.

The chain's CDR3 is CASSLAGASYQETQYF. CDR3 DNA sequence: TGTGCCAGCAGTCTAGCGGGAGCCTCGTACCAAGAGACCCAGTACTTC. This chain connects TRBV28 to TRBJ2-5; 10 bases are a match to TRBD2. The length of the CDR3 is 16 residues. The J segment lost 0 bases and the V segment lost 5 bases, leaving 6 bases of the junction unmatched. Germline values: CDR1 MDHEN, CDR2 SYDVKM.

The chain recombines TRBV5-4 with TRBJ1-1; D possibly corresponds to TRBD1 (6 bases). The V end lost 1 base, the J end lost 1 base, and 14 bases lay between the germline ends. The CDR3 has 16 residues. CDR1 is SGHNT and CDR2 is YYREEE in the germline V gene (reference sequence). CDR3 loop: CASSLSPPGANTEAFF. As DNA, the CDR3 is TGTGCCAGCAGCTTGTCCCCCCCGGGGGCGAACACTGAAGCTTTCTTT.

The V and J genes are TRBV6-6 and TRBJ2-7; 9 bases agree with TRBD1. Unmatched junction bases numbered 8, after V lost 4 bases and J lost 4 bases. CDR1 and CDR2 (germline): MNHNY, SVGAGI (reference sequence). The CDR3 is made up of 15 amino acids. The CDR3 nucleotides are TGTGCCAGCAGTTCAACAGGGGGCGTAGTGTACGAGCAGTACTTC. It translates to CASSSTGGVVYEQYF.

The chain recombines TRBV5-1 with TRBJ1-1; no definite D call. The germline V and J ends were trimmed by 5 bases and 2 bases, with 10 bases remaining between them. Germline loops: CDR1 SGHRS, CDR2 YFSETQ. The CDR3 sequence is 13 residues long. The CDR3 here is CASRPDGNTEAFF. Written as DNA, the CDR3 is TGCGCCAGCAGGCCGGACGGAAACACTGAAGCTTTCTTT.

This chain connects TRBV6-4 to TRBJ1-1; weak D call: TRBD1 (5 bases). In germline, CDR1 is MRHNA, CDR2 SNTAGT. V was pared by 3 bases and J by 1 base, with 6 bases between. The CDR3 length is 13 residues. The CDR3 sequence is CASSEQANTEAFF. The CDR3 nucleotides read TGTGCCAGCAGTGAACAGGCGAACACTGAAGCTTTCTTT.

The chain recombines TRBV27 with TRBJ2-1; 11 bases fit TRBD2. V was pared by 6 bases and J by 7 bases, with 14 bases of the junction left unmatched. The CDR3 extends over 17 amino acids. In germline, CDR1 is MNHEY, CDR2 SMNVEV (reference sequence). The CDR3 spells CASSPFVTSGSWNEQFF. The CDR3 region has the DNA TGTGCCAGCAGCCCCTTTGTTACTAGCGGGAGTTGGAATGAGCAGTTCTTC.

The chain is built from TRBV2 and TRBJ2-1, with D unclear. The V end lost 2 bases, the J end lost 8 bases, and 13 bases lay between the germline ends. This CDR3 contains 14 residues. CDR1 and CDR2 from the germline V gene are SNHLY and FYNNEI. Here the CDR3 reads CASSERVSGDEQFF. Here the CDR3 DNA reads TGTGCCAGCAGTGAAAGAGTCTCTGGAGATGAGCAGTTCTTC.

The rearrangement joins TRBV1 to TRBJ2-4. TRBV1 is listed as a pseudogene. This CDR3 comprises 14 residues. The CDR3: CTSSHARAKNIQHF. As DNA, the CDR3 is TGCACCAGCAGCCACGCCCGGGCCAAAAACATTCAGCACTTC.

The chain has TRBV2 and TRBJ2-1, with 7 nucleotides matching TRBD1. From germline, CDR1 is SNHLY and CDR2 FYNNEI. The V and J ends lost 6 bases and 6 bases, in that order; junction bases with no gene match: 11. The CDR3 has 15 residues. CDR3 in DNA: TGTGCCAGCAGGAGTGGACAGGAGCCCCGCAATGAGCAGTTCTTC. As protein: CASRSGQEPRNEQFF.

This clone was counted between two and nine times. The rearrangement links TRBV2 to TRBJ2-1; D uncertain. Trimming removed 3 bases from V and 15 bases from J, with 12 bases in between. Looked up from germline, CDR1 is SNHLY and CDR2 is FYNNEI. This CDR3 region has 11 residues. The CDR3 here is CASSDLFLGFF. As DNA, the CDR3 is TGTGCCAGCAGTGACCTATTCCTGGGGTTCTTC.

This sequence joins TRBV9 and TRBJ2-7, with 7 positions matching TRBD2. The CDR3 spans 13 residues. V trimming: 4 bases; J trimming: 2 bases; junction bases outside the gene matches: 3. Germline V CDR1 and CDR2: SGDLS, YYNGEE. CDR3 bases: TGTGCCAGCAGCTTAGCGGGCCCCTACGAGCAGTACTTC. Encoded protein: CASSLAGPYEQYF.

This sequence joins TRBV11-3 and TRBJ2-1, with 12 bases identical to TRBD2. Germline CDR1 is SGHNT and CDR2 is YENEEA. This CDR3 contains 15 residues. The junction had 2 bases not matched to a gene; V was cut back by 2 bases and J by 6 bases. CDR3 residues: CASSLLAGGANEQFF. In DNA, the CDR3 is TGTGCCAGCAGCTTACTAGCGGGAGGGGCCAATGAGCAGTTCTTC.

The rearrangement joins TRBV6-6 to TRBJ2-5; TRBD1 matches 10 bases. V lost 6 bases to trimming and J lost 4 bases; unmatched junction nucleotides: 2. The CDR3 is 13 amino acids. The germline CDR1 and CDR2 sequences are MNHNY and SVGAGI (reference sequence). As DNA, the CDR3 is TGTGCCAGCAGAGACAGGGGGCTAGAGACCCAGTACTTC. Its translation is CASRDRGLETQYF.

J is TRBJ2-7 and V is TRBV5-1; the D is unclear. Trimming stripped 1 base from V and 7 bases from J, with 15 bases between. This CDR3 has 14 amino acids. Germline V gene data show CDR1 as SGHRS and CDR2 as YFSETQ. Here the CDR3 reads CASSLNPATGEQYF. The CDR3 DNA is TGCGCCAGCAGCTTGAACCCCGCGACTGGAGAGCAGTACTTC.

The chain carries TRBV9 and TRBJ2-1; D unresolved. CDR1 SGDLS and CDR2 YYNGEE come from the germline V gene. The CDR3 extends over 14 amino acids. Trimming cost V 4 bases and J 0 bases, with 8 bases left between them. This CDR3 is CASSPRNSYNEQFF. The CDR3, as DNA: TGTGCCAGCAGCCCCCGTAACTCCTACAATGAGCAGTTCTTC.

This clone was seen a handful of times. The V and J genes are TRBV2 and TRBJ1-5; D not certain. The length of the CDR3 is 14 residues. Trimming took 6 bases from V and 1 from J, leaving 10 bases between them. Looked up from germline, CDR1 is SNHLY and CDR2 is FYNNEI. The CDR3 coding sequence is TGTGCCAGCAGCCCTGGCACGAGCAATCAGCCCCAGCATTTT. This encodes CASSPGTSNQPQHF.

The table lists this clone with a count of one. The chain carries TRBV5-8 and TRBJ1-5; D is undetermined. The germline V gene encodes CDR1 SGHTS and CDR2 YDEGEE. CDR3 length equals 15 residues. V gave up 0 bases and J gave up 0 bases, with 7 bases separating them. The CDR3 sequence is CASSLAGDSNQPQHF. In DNA, the CDR3 is TGTGCCAGCAGCTTGGCCGGGGATAGCAATCAGCCCCAGCATTTT.

The chain employs TRBV2 and TRBJ2-1, with 12 bases fitting TRBD2. The CDR3 runs 16 residues. V trimming: 2 bases; J trimming: 4 bases; junction bases outside the gene matches: 3. Germline CDR1 reads SNHLY; CDR2 reads FYNNEI. CDR3 sequence: CASSERLAGGYNEQFF. CDR3 sequence (DNA): TGTGCCAGCAGTGAACGCCTAGCGGGGGGGTACAATGAGCAGTTCTTC.

The rearrangement uses TRBV19 and TRBJ1-2, with 9 nucleotides matching TRBD1. Germline V lookup: CDR1 LNHDA, CDR2 SQIVND (reference sequence). This CDR3 spans 15 amino acids. V shed 4 bases and J 7 bases; nucleotides not matched to a gene: 10. The chain's CDR3 is CASSNPGTGSTGYTF. CDR3 DNA: TGTGCCAGTAGTAACCCCGGGACAGGGTCTACTGGCTACACCTTC.